A selection of T cell receptor beta chains follows, all from one sample in a study of blood T cells in healthy people across ages. TCRdb processed the 5' RACE reads anew with MiXCR; each CDR3 protein has one entry. In the table there are roughly 1,700,000 distinct CDR3 sequences, 28% of which are singletons. Sequenced material: blood. The receptors were sampled from a woman aged 25 to 39 in good health. The CDR3 runs from the conserved cysteine through the conserved F or W.

v_call cdr3_aa
TRBV12-3/TRBV12-4 CASSLEGANTYEQYF
TRBV5-1 CASSRQGKGYEQYF
TRBV5-1 CASSDGTSETQYF
TRBV20-1 CSASITVANYGYTF
TRBV10-2 CASSEQGWETQYF
TRBV10-3 CATGTRQGNYGYTF
TRBV6-2/TRBV6-3 CASSIGGSPRTDTQYF
TRBV5-1 CASSFQMTSGRETQYF
TRBV7-2 CASSLGRLAGGQETQYF
TRBV7-8 CASRILADSTDTQYF
TRBV2 CASSEAGQGDYEQYF
TRBV28 CASSLGAQGKDYGYTF
TRBV9 CASSVGDGPYEQYF
TRBV29-1 CSVEDLPGTGYTF
TRBV9 CASSVAGRGGTDTQYF
TRBV7-3 CASSSTGVQETQYF
TRBV12-3/TRBV12-4 CASTRDRTTSTDTQYF
TRBV7-2 CASSSLRAGGGNEQFF
TRBV3-1 CASSLRDIAEQYF
TRBV5-1 CASSLGFSREQYF
TRBV24-1 CATTSGQGSRNEQFF
TRBV6-5 CASSTRDRGPIDTQYF